This entry lists 10 T cell receptor beta chains sequenced from one sample in a study of blood T cell repertoires in COVID-19. Data came from immunoSEQ multiplex PCR; TCRdb stores just in-frame clones and leaves some out. Of about 140,000 clones in the sample, roughly 78% were seen once. Input material: PBMCs or T cells enriched from blood (not recorded which). The receptors were gathered from a woman between 50 and 59 years old who had recovered from COVID-19.

The chain carries TRBV27 and TRBJ2-7; D gene ambiguous. The V gene's germline CDR1 is MNHEY and CDR2 SMNVEV (reference sequence). V lost 3 bases and J 6 bases, leaving 3 bases between the germline ends. The CDR3 extends over 10 amino acids. The DNA of the CDR3 is TGTGCCAGCAGTTTCCGCGAGCAGTACTTC. Encoded protein: CASSFREQYF.

The CDR3, as DNA: TGTGCCAGCACTAAGGACAGGGCCGACAATCAGCCCCAGCATTTT. Encoded protein: CASTKDRADNQPQHF. The V gene is TRBV6-1, the J gene TRBJ1-5, with TRBD1 identical over 8 bases. This CDR3 is built from 15 residues. Germline trimming cut 7 bases from V and 3 bases from J; bases unmatched to any gene: 8. Looked up from germline, CDR1 is MNHNS and CDR2 is SASEGT.

The chain uses TRBV3-1 (or the pseudogene TRBV3-2) and TRBJ1-2; 9 nucleotides line up with TRBD1. CDR3 size: 15 residues. V dropped 4 bases and J dropped 8; count of bases not matched to a gene: 11. Germline values: CDR1 LGHDT, CDR2 YNNKEL (reference sequence). CDR3 coding DNA: TGTGCCAGCAGCCCCCCCGGAACAGGGGGCAGAGGCTACACCTTC. Its translation is CASSPPGTGGRGYTF.

The chain uses TRBV7-6 and TRBJ2-3, with D possibly matching TRBD1 (5 bases). Per the germline V gene, CDR1 is SGHVS and CDR2 is FNYEAQ. The length of the CDR3 is 14 residues. The V end was cut by 5 bases, the J end by 0 bases, with 9 bases between. For the CDR3, the DNA is TGTGCCAGCAGCCAGGGTCCTAGCACAGATACGCAGTATTTT. Its translation: CASSQGPSTDTQYF. Based on the CDR3 plus reference TRBV7-6 and TRBJ2-3, the full variable domain is GAGVSQSPRYKVTKRGQDVALRCDPISGHVSLYWYRQALGQGPEFLTYFNYEAQQDKSGLPNDRFSAERPEGSISTLTIQRTEQRDSAMYRCASSQGPSTDTQYFGPGTRLTVL.

This chain links TRBV28 with TRBJ1-4; TRBD1 agrees at 8 bases. Germline lookup yields CDR1 MDHEN and CDR2 SYDVKM. Trimming at V came to 6 bases and at J to 3 bases, leaving 9 bases not matched to a gene. This CDR3 region has 16 residues. DNA of the CDR3: TGTGCCAGCAGACCCTCAGGGGGCATGGCTAATGAAAAACTGTTTTTT. Amino acid sequence: CASRPSGGMANEKLFF.

The CDR3 protein is CAWYRTGGNTIYF. The CDR3 coding sequence is TGTGCCTGGTATCGGACAGGAGGAAACACCATATATTTT. This chain connects TRBV30 to TRBJ1-3; 7 positions match TRBD1. V shed 5 bases and J 4 bases; nucleotides not matched to a gene: 5. In germline, CDR1 is GTSNPN, CDR2 SVGIG (reference sequence). CDR3 length: 13 residues.

The chain uses TRBV29-1 and TRBJ1-1; D possibly corresponds to TRBD1 (6 bases). Looked up from germline, CDR1 is SQVTM and CDR2 is ANQGSEA. V lost 7 bases and J lost 0, with 9 bases in between. CDR3 length equals 12 residues. CDR3 nucleotides: TGCAGCGCGGGACATTTGAACACTGAAGCTTTCTTT. Its protein is CSAGHLNTEAFF.

This clone was seen a handful of times. In nucleotides, the CDR3 is TGTGCCAGCAGCTTAGACCCCCCGGGGGGGCTTGGAGAGACCCAGTACTTC. This codes for CASSLDPPGGLGETQYF. V and J are TRBV7-2 and TRBJ2-5, with 8 bases that match TRBD2. Germline-derived CDR1 and CDR2 are SGHTA and FQGNSA. The CDR3 spans 17 residues. Trimming at V came to 1 base and at J to 4 bases, leaving 11 bases not matched to a gene.

The J gene is TRBJ2-7, the V gene TRBV4-1; D may be TRBD1 (6 bases). Germline V CDR1 and CDR2: MGHRA, YSYEKL. The CDR3 length is 14 residues. V was pared by 3 bases and J by 3 bases, with 12 bases between. The CDR3 region has the DNA TGCGCCAGCAGCCACGCGTTAGGGGGCTACGAGCAGTACTTC. Translation gives CASSHALGGYEQYF.

This clone was seen just once. The rearrangement uses TRBV2 and TRBJ2-2; 9 nucleotides match TRBD1. Germline V gene data show CDR1 as SNHLY and CDR2 as FYNNEI. This CDR3 has 16 residues. The trim removed 8 bases at V and 7 bases at J, leaving 14 bases unmatched. The CDR3 nucleotides are TGTGCCAGCTCAATAGGCCCGGGACAGGGACGCGGGGAGCTGTTTTTT. It encodes CASSIGPGQGRGELFF.